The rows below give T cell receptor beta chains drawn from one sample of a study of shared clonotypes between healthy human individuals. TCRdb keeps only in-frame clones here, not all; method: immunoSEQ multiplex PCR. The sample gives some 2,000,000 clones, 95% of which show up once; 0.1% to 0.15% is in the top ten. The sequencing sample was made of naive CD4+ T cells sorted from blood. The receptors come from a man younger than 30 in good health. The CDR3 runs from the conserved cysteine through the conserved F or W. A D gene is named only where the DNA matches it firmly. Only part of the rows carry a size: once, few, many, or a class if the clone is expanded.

CASSLAASYADTQYF	TGTGCCAGCAGCTTAGCGGCTAGTTATGCAGATACGCAGTATTTT	NA	TRBJ2-3	TRBV7-9	15	once
CAPPAERYQPQHF	TGTGCCCCACCCGCGGAGCGCTATCAGCCCCAGCATTTT	NA	TRBJ1-5	TRBV7-2	13	NA
CASSCCRGFFQGNQPQHF	TGTGCCAGCAGTTGTTGCAGGGGGTTTTTTCAGGGCAATCAGCCCCAGCATTTT	TRBD1	TRBJ1-5	TRBV6-4	18	once
CSVAGTGYGYTF	TGCAGCGTTGCCGGGACAGGATATGGCTACACCTTC	TRBD1	TRBJ1-2	TRBV29-1	12	NA
CASSQELIALNTGELFF	TGCGCCAGCAGCCAAGAACTGATAGCCCTGAACACCGGGGAGCTGTTTTTT	NA	TRBJ2-2	TRBV4-1	17	once
CASSPPTSGYQETQYF	TGTGCCAGCTCACCCCCCACTAGCGGGTACCAAGAGACCCAGTACTTC	TRBD2	TRBJ2-5	TRBV18	16	once
CASNPQGKGGELFF	TGTGCCAGCAATCCGCAGGGAAAAGGCGGGGAGCTGTTTTTT	NA	TRBJ2-2	TRBV28	14	once
CASSSGQVPEAFF	TGCGCCAGCAGCTCCGGACAGGTCCCTGAAGCTTTCTTT	TRBD1	TRBJ1-1	TRBV5-1	13	NA
CASSPTGSGNEKLFF	TGCGCCAGCAGCCCCACAGGGAGCGGTAATGAAAAACTGTTTTTT	NA	TRBJ1-4	TRBV5-1	15	NA
CATTRDSVTGELFF	TGTGCCACGACCCGGGACAGCGTTACCGGGGAGCTGTTTTTT	TRBD1	TRBJ2-2	TRBV6-5	14	NA
CASSILYQETQYF	TGTGCCAGCAGCATTCTGTACCAAGAGACCCAGTACTTC	NA	TRBJ2-5	TRBV7-6	13	NA
CASSLEAVYEAFF	TGTGCCAGCAGCTTAGAAGCGGTGTATGAAGCTTTCTTT	NA	TRBJ1-1	TRBV7-2	13	NA
CASSQEGTVYTGELFF	TGCGCCAGCAGCCAAGAAGGGACAGTTTACACCGGGGAGCTGTTTTTT	TRBD1	TRBJ2-2	TRBV4-3	16	NA
CASSYSRPASYEQYF	TGTGCCAGCAGTTACTCGAGGCCAGCCTCCTACGAGCAGTACTTC	NA	TRBJ2-7	TRBV6-6	15	NA
CASSFSGGEGTDTQYF	TGTGCCAGCAGCTTTTCGGGCGGAGAGGGCACAGATACGCAGTATTTT	NA	TRBJ2-3	TRBV5-6	16	few
CASSVALGGLEGYTF	TGTGCCAGCAGCGTAGCCCTCGGGGGACTGGAGGGCTACACCTTC	NA	TRBJ1-2	TRBV9	15	NA
CASSEGGSHEETQYF	TGTGCCAGCAGTGAAGGTGGCAGTCACGAAGAGACCCAGTACTTC	NA	TRBJ2-5	TRBV2	15	NA
CASSQGTGEVVYGYTF	TGTGCCAGCAGCCAGGGGACAGGGGAAGTGGTCTATGGCTACACCTTC	TRBD1	TRBJ1-2	TRBV6-6	16	NA
CASSLTTTNTEAFF	TGTGCCAGCAGTTTAACCACTACTAACACTGAAGCTTTCTTT	NA	TRBJ1-1	TRBV6-5	14	NA
CASSLRRGRGISAEAFF	TGTGCCAGCAGCTTACGGCGGGGCAGGGGGATTTCGGCTGAAGCTTTCTTT	TRBD1	TRBJ1-1	TRBV11-2	17	NA
CASSLGLAYNEQFF	TGTGCCAGCAGTCTAGGACTAGCCTACAATGAGCAGTTCTTC	TRBD2	TRBJ2-1	TRBV6-5	14	NA
CASSPRSGTLSYEQYF	TGCGCCAGCAGCCCCCGTAGCGGAACACTCTCCTACGAGCAGTACTTC	NA	TRBJ2-7	TRBV5-1	16	NA
CASSLGPIPGNTIYF	TGCGCCAGCAGCTTGGGCCCAATTCCTGGAAACACCATATATTTT	NA	TRBJ1-3	TRBV5-1	15	NA
CAWSVQGAGKLFF	TGTGCCTGGAGTGTTCAGGGGGCGGGAAAACTGTTTTTT	TRBD1	TRBJ1-4	TRBV30	13	NA
CASSLASGELFF	TGTGCCAGCAGCTTAGCTTCGGGGGAGCTGTTTTTT	NA	TRBJ2-2	TRBV7-9	12	NA
CACLVRDIQYF	TGTGCCTGCCTCGTCCGAGACATTCAGTACTTC	NA	TRBJ2-4	TRBV30	11	once
CASSSGGKPGQANEKLFF	TGTGCCAGCAGCTCAGGCGGGAAACCGGGACAGGCTAATGAAAAACTGTTTTTT	TRBD1	TRBJ1-4	TRBV11-2	18	NA
CASSLSPAEYNEQFF	TGTGCCAGCAGCTTGTCCCCGGCGGAATACAATGAGCAGTTCTTC	NA	TRBJ2-1	TRBV5-6	15	NA
CASSLGGSTDTQYF	TGCGCCAGCAGCTTGGGCGGGAGTACAGATACGCAGTATTTT	TRBD2	TRBJ2-3	TRBV5-1	14	NA
CASSFGGTGIYEQYF	TGCGCCAGCAGCTTTGGAGGGACAGGAATCTACGAGCAGTACTTC	TRBD1	TRBJ2-7	TRBV5-1	15	NA
CASSALDRGGQPQHF	TGTGCCAGCAGTGCTCTAGACAGGGGTGGTCAGCCCCAGCATTTT	TRBD1	TRBJ1-5	TRBV6-1	15	NA
CASSLGQPSGNTIYF	TGTGCCAGCAGCTTAGGACAGCCCTCTGGAAACACCATATATTTT	NA	TRBJ1-3	TRBV7-2	15	NA
CASSLSPQGRETLHF	TGTGCCAGCAGTTTATCTCCCCAGGGCCGGGAAACCCTCCACTTT	NA	TRBJ1-6	TRBV27	15	NA
CASSQLAGGSDTQYF	TGTGCCAGCAGTCAACTAGCGGGGGGGTCAGATACGCAGTATTTT	TRBD2	TRBJ2-3	TRBV2	15	NA
CASSLGTATNTEAFF	TGTGCCAGCAGCTTGGGGACAGCTACGAACACTGAAGCTTTCTTT	NA	TRBJ1-1	TRBV5-4	15	NA
CASSPGTSPYEQYF	TGTGCCAGCAGCCCCGGGACTAGTCCCTACGAGCAGTACTTC	TRBD2	TRBJ2-7	TRBV7-9	14	NA
CASSTVSAGGINQPQHF	TGTGCCAGTAGTACTGTATCGGCAGGGGGCATCAATCAGCCCCAGCATTTT	TRBD1	TRBJ1-5	TRBV19	17	NA
CASSQDERYGYTF	TGCGCCAGCAGCCAAGATGAGAGGTATGGCTACACCTTC	NA	TRBJ1-2	TRBV4-1	13	NA
CASSLFGAVETQYF	TGTGCCAGCAGTTTATTTGGGGCGGTCGAGACCCAGTACTTC	NA	TRBJ2-5	TRBV28	14	NA
CATSPGAGGDTGELFF	TGTGCCACCAGCCCCGGGGCGGGAGGAGACACCGGGGAGCTGTTTTTT	TRBD2	TRBJ2-2	TRBV15	16	NA
CAISESAGTTDTQYF	TGTGCCATCAGTGAGTCGGCGGGGACAACAGATACGCAGTATTTT	NA	TRBJ2-3	TRBV10-3	15	NA
CASSDRVEAFF	TGTGCCAGCAGCGACAGGGTCGAAGCTTTCTTT	TRBD1	TRBJ1-1	TRBV6-5	11	NA
CASSAGLAGGQNTQYF	TGCGCCAGCAGCGCGGGACTAGCGGGGGGGCAAAATACGCAGTATTTT	TRBD2	TRBJ2-3	TRBV5-1	16	NA
CASSLRPTDSGNTIYF	TGTGCCAGCAGCCTACGCCCTACAGACTCTGGAAACACCATATATTTT	NA	TRBJ1-3	TRBV7-9	16	NA
CASSPNRGSYNEQFF	TGTGCCAGCAGCCCAAACAGGGGCTCCTACAATGAGCAGTTCTTC	TRBD1	TRBJ2-1	TRBV7-9	15	NA
CASRETGANVLTF	TGTGCCAGCAGAGAGACCGGGGCCAACGTCCTGACTTTC	NA	TRBJ2-6	TRBV28	13	NA
CASSYLAENEQFF	TGTGCCAGCAGTTACCTAGCGGAAAATGAGCAGTTCTTC	TRBD2	TRBJ2-1	TRBV6-6	13	NA
CASSLVDRGSVLVRSPLHF	TGTGCCAGCAGCTTAGTAGACAGGGGTTCGGTATTAGTGCGTTCACCCCTCCACTTT	TRBD1	TRBJ1-6	TRBV7-2	19	NA
CASSLDGASQETQYF	TGTGCCAGCAGCTTAGATGGGGCCAGCCAAGAGACCCAGTACTTC	NA	TRBJ2-5	TRBV11-2	15	NA
CASSSGTSGSTDTQYF	TGTGCCAGCAGCTCAGGGACTAGCGGTAGCACAGATACGCAGTATTTT	TRBD2	TRBJ2-3	TRBV11-3	16	NA
CASSSTGSFNQPQHF	TGTGCCAGCAGTTCCACAGGTTCTTTCAATCAGCCCCAGCATTTT	NA	TRBJ1-5	TRBV28	15	NA
CASSFGQGNTEAFF	TGCGCCAGCAGCTTTGGGCAGGGGAACACTGAAGCTTTCTTT	NA	TRBJ1-1	TRBV5-1	14	NA
CASRRTTFSYEQYF	TGTGCCAGCAGACGGACAACCTTCTCCTACGAGCAGTACTTC	NA	TRBJ2-7	TRBV6-6	14	NA
CASSLPPRSLGRAFF	TGTGCCAGCAGTTTACCCCCTCGCAGCCTCGGTAGAGCTTTCTTT	NA	TRBJ1-1	TRBV28	15	NA